The next 21 T cell receptor beta chains were all read from a single sample in a study of cytomegalovirus exposure and HLA in healthy donors. PCR involved 60 Vbeta and 13 Jbeta primers. Only in-frame clones appear in the TCRdb table, and some are missing; sequencing was by immunoSEQ multiplex PCR. The sample has more than 85,000 clones, 63% seen once. The sample comprised PBMCs. Receptors were obtained from a woman in her twenties or thirties in good health and CMV-seronegative.

This chain links TRBV6-1 with TRBJ1-5, with D possibly being TRBD1 (6 bases). The V gene lost 4 bases and the J gene lost 1 base, with 8 bases spanning the gap. The CDR3 extends over 14 amino acids. CDR1 and CDR2 (germline): MNHNS, SASEGT. The CDR3 here is CASSGQGSNQPQHF. In nucleotides, the CDR3 is TGTGCCAGCAGTGGCCAGGGGAGCAATCAGCCCCAGCATTTT.

This clone came up once. This chain joins TRBV2 and TRBJ1-1, with 8 bases aligning to TRBD1. The CDR3 length is 11 residues. In germline, CDR1 is SNHLY, CDR2 FYNNEI. Losses at the gene ends were 6 bases for V and 14 bases for J; bases not matched to a gene: 8. CDR3 nucleotide sequence: TGTGCCAGCAGGGGGACAGGCAGGTTATTCTTT. Translated, it gives CASRGTGRLFF.

The rearrangement links TRBV6-5 to TRBJ2-1, with no clear D. Trimming pared 1 base from V and 0 bases from J, leaving 4 bases between. This CDR3 has 14 amino acids. Germline loops: CDR1 MNHEY, CDR2 SVGAGI. CDR3 sequence: CASSYFSSYNEQFF. The CDR3 bases are TGTGCCAGCAGTTACTTTAGCTCCTACAATGAGCAGTTCTTC.

The chain recombines TRBV10-3 with TRBJ1-1, with D perhaps matching TRBD1 (6 bases). The CDR3 has 14 residues. Germline V gene sequence: CDR1 ENHRY, CDR2 SYGVKD. With 6 bases removed from V and 1 base from J, the gap between germline ends came to 12 bases. The CDR3 DNA is TGTGCCATCAGGGACAGAGTAGGGAACACTGAAGCTTTCTTT. Its protein is CAIRDRVGNTEAFF.

This clone was seen a handful of times. This chain connects TRBV27 to TRBJ2-3; no clear D gene. Germline V lookup: CDR1 MNHEY, CDR2 SMNVEV (reference sequence). The CDR3 covers 11 residues. V was pared by 2 bases and J by 8 bases, with 5 bases between. The CDR3 spells CASSLGGTQYF. The CDR3 coding sequence is TGTGCCAGCAGTTTAGGCGGTACGCAGTATTTT.

This clone was picked up a small number of times. The chain is built from TRBV30 and TRBJ2-7; perhaps TRBD2 as D (6 bases). CDR1 and CDR2 from the germline V gene are GTSNPN and SVGIG (reference sequence). The CDR3 has 14 amino acids. Trimming took 4 bases from V and 8 from J, leaving 21 bases between them. The CDR3 protein is CAWKIGRGIDKQYF. CDR3 coding DNA: TGTGCCTGGAAGATAGGGCGGGGAATTGACAAGCAGTACTTC.

This clone has a handful of counts. The rearrangement links TRBV11-2 to TRBJ2-1, with 14 bases that match TRBD2. This CDR3 spans 13 amino acids. The germline V gene encodes CDR1 SGHAT and CDR2 FQNNGV. With 5 bases clipped from V and 14 bases from J, the junction kept 5 bases outside the gene matches. The CDR3 reads CASSKTSGRGEFF. CDR3 sequence (DNA): TGTGCCAGCAGCAAGACTAGCGGGAGGGGCGAGTTCTTC.

This clone was detected only a few times. The rearrangement joins TRBV5-1 to TRBJ1-6; 9 nucleotides agree with TRBD1. The germline V gene encodes CDR1 SGHRS and CDR2 YFSETQ. The CDR3 has 16 amino acids. The ends lost 0 bases at V and 7 bases at J; junction bases unmatched: 5. CDR3 loop: CASSLEGTGINSPLHF. CDR3 nucleotide sequence: TGCGCCAGCAGCTTGGAAGGGACAGGGATAAATTCACCCCTCCACTTT.

The rearrangement joins TRBV11-2 to TRBJ2-5, with no clear D. Germline V gives CDR1 SGHAT, CDR2 FQNNGV. V shed 5 bases and J shed 4 bases, with 5 bases lying between them. This CDR3 region has 11 residues. CDR3 residues: CASSNRETQYF. CDR3 sequence (DNA): TGTGCCAGCAGCAATCGAGAGACCCAGTACTTC.

The chain carries TRBV5-6 and TRBJ1-3, with D unclear. The ends were cut back, 3 bases at V and 5 bases at J, with 15 bases in the middle. CDR1 and CDR2 from the germline V gene are SGHDT and YYEEEE. The CDR3 is made up of 15 amino acids. The CDR3 region is CASSYGDRRRNTIYF. CDR3 in DNA: TGTGCCAGCAGCTACGGAGATCGCAGACGAAACACCATATATTTT.

The V gene is TRBV6-1, the J gene TRBJ2-2; 9 nucleotides line up with TRBD2. V was pared by 4 bases and J by 3 bases, with 3 bases of the junction left unmatched. Germline V gene sequence: CDR1 MNHNS, CDR2 SASEGT. The CDR3 extends over 15 amino acids. The CDR3 DNA sequence: TGTGCCAGCAGTGGACTAGCGGCCCACACCGGGGAGCTGTTTTTT. Amino acids: CASSGLAAHTGELFF.

The chain couples TRBV4-1 to TRBJ1-2; D possibly corresponds to TRBD1 (6 bases). Trimming removed 1 base from V and 1 base from J, with 16 bases in between. There are 17 residues in the CDR3. Germline V gene sequence: CDR1 MGHRA, CDR2 YSYEKL. CDR3 amino acids: CASSQVGYRAGNYGYTF. CDR3 in DNA: TGCGCCAGCAGCCAAGTGGGCTACAGGGCCGGTAACTATGGCTACACCTTC.

CDR3 loop: CASSYSESGSSPLHF. CDR3 in DNA: TGTGCCAGCAGTTACTCAGAATCGGGGTCTTCACCCCTCCACTTT. This chain uses TRBV6-5 with TRBJ1-6, with unresolved D. V was shortened by 0 bases and J by 9 bases, with 12 bases between the two germline ends. CDR3 size: 15 residues. CDR1 is MNHEY, CDR2 SVGAGI, per germline.

The V gene is TRBV28, the J gene TRBJ2-5, with D possibly being TRBD1 (5 bases). The CDR3 spans 12 residues. CDR1 is MDHEN and CDR2 is SYDVKM in the germline V gene. Trimming stripped 5 bases from V and 5 bases from J, with 9 bases between. CDR3 loop: CASSRTRETQYF. CDR3 DNA sequence: TGTGCCAGCAGTCGGACACGGGAGACCCAGTACTTC.

The chain recombines TRBV7-6 with TRBJ2-2; D might be TRBD1 (6 bases). The CDR3 consists of 13 residues. V shed 3 bases and J shed 6 bases, with 8 bases lying between them. Germline CDR1 and CDR2: SGHVS and FNYEAQ. The CDR3 loop is CASSLQGSGELFF. The CDR3 region has the DNA TGTGCCAGCAGCTTGCAGGGGTCCGGGGAGCTGTTTTTT. Filled out from reference TRBV7-6 and TRBJ2-2, the complete variable domain reads GAGVSQSPRYKVTKRGQDVALRCDPISGHVSLYWYRQALGQGPEFLTYFNYEAQQDKSGLPNDRFSAERPEGSISTLTIQRTEQRDSAMYRCASSLQGSGELFFGEGSRLTVL.

The chain employs TRBV15 and TRBJ1-2, with 10 bases identical to TRBD1. V lost 2 bases and J lost 6; bases outside the gene matches: 3. The CDR3 has 14 residues. The V gene's germline CDR1 is LNHNV and CDR2 YYDKDF (reference sequence). CDR3 residues: CATSRTGTGDGYTF. Written as DNA, the CDR3 is TGTGCCACCAGCAGAACCGGGACAGGGGATGGCTACACCTTC.

There are a few counts of this clone. CDR3 amino acids: CASSLAVSYNEQFF. The CDR3 DNA reads TGTGCCAGCAGCTTAGCGGTCAGTTACAATGAGCAGTTCTTC. V gene TRBV7-2 combines with J gene TRBJ2-1; D gene ambiguous. V was clipped by 0 bases and J by 4 bases, with 7 bases between them. The V gene's germline CDR1 is SGHTA and CDR2 FQGNSA. The CDR3 is 14 amino acids.

This clone has a handful of counts. V usage is TRBV5-6 and J usage is TRBJ2-3, with a weak D call TRBD2 (6 bases). CDR3 length equals 14 residues. Germline CDR1 and CDR2: SGHDT and YYEEEE. V was trimmed by 5 bases and J by 2 bases, leaving 12 bases between them. The CDR3, as DNA: TGTGCCAGCAGAGGGCCGGGGGTCACAGATACGCAGTATTTT. Protein product: CASRGPGVTDTQYF.

This clone occurred once. The V gene is TRBV5-1, the J gene TRBJ2-3; 7 bases fit TRBD2. J gave up 4 bases and V 0 bases, and 5 bases lay outside the gene matches. The CDR3 consists of 15 residues. Germline values: CDR1 SGHRS, CDR2 YFSETQ. CDR3 nucleotides: TGCGCCAGCAGCTTGGCAGGGACTATTCCAGATACGCAGTATTTT. Its translation is CASSLAGTIPDTQYF.

The chain couples TRBV5-4 to TRBJ1-2, with TRBD1 matching 8 bases. CDR1 and CDR2 (germline): SGHNT, YYREEE (reference sequence). The CDR3 runs 12 residues. V shed 4 bases and J 8 bases; nucleotides not matched to a gene: 4. The CDR3 DNA is TGTGCCAGCAGCGGGAGGGACAGGGGCTACACCTTC. Its translation: CASSGRDRGYTF. The complete variable domain, with remaining parts taken from reference TRBV5-4 and TRBJ1-2, reads ETGVTQSPTHLIKTRGQQVTLRCSSQSGHNTVSWYQQALGQGPQFIFQYYREEENGRGNFPPRFSGLQFPNYSSELNVNALELDDSALYLCASSGRDRGYTFGSGTRLTVV.

The rearrangement links TRBV18 to TRBJ1-1, with 10 bases matching TRBD1. This CDR3 has 14 amino acids. V trimming: 3 bases; J trimming: 5 bases; junction bases outside the gene matches: 3. Germline V gene sequence: CDR1 KGHSH, CDR2 LQKENI. CDR3 sequence: CASSPGQGLTEAFF. The CDR3 DNA follows: TGTGCCAGCTCACCGGGACAGGGGTTAACTGAAGCTTTCTTT. The full variable domain, completed using reference TRBV18 and TRBJ1-1, is NAGVMQNPRHLVRRRGQEARLRCSPMKGHSHVYWYRQLPEEGLKFMVYLQKENIIDESGMPKERFSAEFPKEGPSILRIQQVVRGDSAAYFCASSPGQGLTEAFFGQGTRLTVV.